One sample yielded the 27 T cell receptor beta chains listed below, sequenced in a study of shared clonotypes between healthy human individuals. The data were produced by immunoSEQ multiplex PCR, yet TCRdb's version contains in-frame clones alone and is incomplete. The sample carries approximately 640,000 clones, 72% recorded once. Input material: memory CD4+ T cells sorted from blood. Subset meaning: CD45RA-negative fraction. The receptors stem from a woman aged 25 to 39 in good health.

The chain's CDR3 is CASSLSPGSGNTIYF. As DNA, the CDR3 is TGTGCCAGCAGCTTAAGTCCTGGCTCTGGAAACACCATATATTTT. The rearrangement uses TRBV7-6 and TRBJ1-3; D not certain. The germline V and J ends were trimmed by 2 bases and 0 bases, with 8 bases remaining between them. CDR3 size: 15 residues. Germline V gene lookup returns CDR1 SGHVS and CDR2 FNYEAQ.

J is TRBJ1-2 and V is TRBV7-9; D may be TRBD1 (6 bases). The CDR3 totals 15 residues. Germline CDR1 SEHNR, CDR2 FQNEAQ (reference sequence). Trimming stripped 3 bases from V and 4 bases from J, with 15 bases between. As DNA, the CDR3 is TGTGCCAGCAGCTTTGGAGTAGACAGGAGCTATGGCTACACCTTC. Translating gives CASSFGVDRSYGYTF.

The chain joins TRBV27 to TRBJ2-1; TRBD2 aligns across 14 bases. CDR1 is MNHEY, CDR2 SMNVEV, per germline (reference sequence). This CDR3 is built from 15 residues. Trimming removed 6 bases from V and 7 bases from J; junction bases left unmatched: 5. CDR3 DNA: TGTGCCAGCAGCCGACTAGCGGGAGGGATAAATGAGCAGTTCTTC. Encoded protein: CASSRLAGGINEQFF.

The CDR3 DNA reads TGTGCCAGCAGCTTCGGGACAGGCGTTTACAATGAGCAGTTCTTC. Translated: CASSFGTGVYNEQFF. The chain recombines TRBV11-3 with TRBJ2-1, with 8 bases matching TRBD1. The V gene end was trimmed by 3 bases and the J gene end by 4 bases; junction bases not matched to a gene: 5. The CDR3 sequence is 15 residues long. Germline V gene sequence: CDR1 SGHNT, CDR2 YENEEA.

Here the CDR3 reads CASSLALGLNSNKYNYGYTF. CDR3 in DNA: TGCGCCAGCAGCTTGGCCCTGGGTCTAAACAGCAATAAATATAACTATGGCTACACCTTC. The V call is TRBV5-1, the J call TRBJ1-2; D unresolved. The germline V gene encodes CDR1 SGHRS and CDR2 YFSETQ. V dropped 0 bases and J dropped 1 base, with 25 bases sitting between them. This CDR3 has 20 amino acids. Together with reference TRBV5-1 and TRBJ1-2, the CDR3 gives the full variable domain: KAGVTQTPRYLIKTRGQQVTLSCSPISGHRSVSWYQQTPGQGLQFLFEYFSETQRNKGNFPGRFSGRQFSNSRSEMNVSTLELGDSALYLCASSLALGLNSNKYNYGYTFGSGTRLTVV.

The V gene is TRBV28, the J gene TRBJ1-4, with unresolved D. Germline V CDR1 and CDR2: MDHEN, SYDVKM. This CDR3 spans 13 amino acids. V dropped 7 bases and J dropped 0 bases, with 6 bases sitting between them. The CDR3 DNA reads as TGTGCCAGCACTCCCTCAACTAATGAAAAACTGTTTTTT. Encoded protein: CASTPSTNEKLFF.

The chain uses TRBV27 and TRBJ2-1; D may be TRBD1 or TRBD2 (5 bases each). The CDR3 totals 15 residues. Germline V gene data show CDR1 as MNHEY and CDR2 as SMNVEV (reference sequence). V was pared by 3 bases and J by 5 bases, with 14 bases between. The CDR3 loop is CASSLGRVWNNEQFF. The CDR3 coding sequence is TGTGCCAGCAGTTTGGGACGGGTTTGGAACAATGAGCAGTTCTTC.

This clone occurred a few times. This chain uses TRBV2 with TRBJ2-7; D might be TRBD1 (6 bases). With 5 bases removed from V and 4 bases from J, the gap between germline ends came to 24 bases. Germline V gene sequence: CDR1 SNHLY, CDR2 FYNNEI. The CDR3 runs 17 residues. The CDR3 DNA follows: TGTGCCAGCAGTCCTGAAGAATTTAGACAGGTATCGTACGAGCAGTACTTC. Amino acid sequence: CASSPEEFRQVSYEQYF.

This clone came up a few times. The rearrangement joins TRBV7-9 to TRBJ2-7, with 10 bases lining up with TRBD1. CDR1 and CDR2 (germline): SEHNR, FQNEAQ (reference sequence). Trimming took 1 base from V and 3 from J; bases not matched to a gene: 6. The CDR3 extends over 16 amino acids. The CDR3 DNA is TGTGCCAGCAGCTTAGATCCGGGACAGGGGCACTACGAGCAGTACTTC. Translation: CASSLDPGQGHYEQYF.

The chain employs TRBV30 and TRBJ2-7; tentatively, D is TRBD1 (5 bases). This CDR3 has 13 amino acids. Trimming cost V 5 bases and J 5 bases, with 16 bases left between them. Germline V lookup: CDR1 GTSNPN, CDR2 SVGIG (reference sequence). The CDR3 here is CAWVGQGVHEQYF. DNA for the CDR3: TGTGCCTGGGTGGGCCAAGGGGTCCACGAGCAGTACTTC. Based on the CDR3 plus reference TRBV30 and TRBJ2-7, the full variable domain is SQTIHQWPATLVQPVGSPLSLECTVEGTSNPNLYWYRQAAGRGLQLLFYSVGIGQISSEVPQNLSASRPQDRQFILSSKKLLLSDSGFYLCAWVGQGVHEQYFGPGTRLTVT.

The genes are TRBV19 and TRBJ1-3; D is possibly TRBD1 (6 bases). V dropped 5 bases and J dropped 4 bases, with 18 bases sitting between them. Germline V gene data show CDR1 as LNHDA and CDR2 as SQIVND (reference sequence). The CDR3 is 16 residues long. CDR3 sequence reads: CASSGAGEVSGNTIYF. The CDR3 region has the DNA TGTGCCAGTAGTGGGGCAGGGGAAGTGTCGGGAAACACCATATATTTT.

This clone was detected only once. The V call is TRBV2, the J call TRBJ2-3; no definite D call. CDR3 length: 17 residues. V was cut by 1 base and J by 2 bases, with 16 bases left in between. CDR1 is SNHLY and CDR2 is FYNNEI in the germline V gene. The CDR3 nucleotides are TGTGCCAGCAGTGAAGATGATCCGGGTTGGGACACAGATACGCAGTATTTT. Translated: CASSEDDPGWDTDTQYF.

The chain employs TRBV13 and TRBJ1-1; maybe TRBD1 (5 bases). The germline V gene encodes CDR1 PRHDT and CDR2 FYEKMQ (reference sequence). The CDR3 consists of 16 residues. Trimming took 3 bases from V and 0 from J, leaving 14 bases between them. The CDR3 nucleotides are TGTGCCAGCAGCTTGGAGACAGTGACATTGAACACTGAAGCTTTCTTT. Its protein product is CASSLETVTLNTEAFF. Filled out from reference TRBV13 and TRBJ1-1, the complete variable domain reads AAGVIQSPRHLIKEKRETATLKCYPIPRHDTVYWYQQGPGQDPQFLISFYEKMQSDKGSIPDRFSAQQFSDYHSELNMSSLELGDSALYFCASSLETVTLNTEAFFGQGTRLTVV.

This chain connects TRBV28 to TRBJ2-1; D unclear. The germline gives CDR1 MDHEN, CDR2 SYDVKM. The CDR3 totals 12 residues. Trimming cost V 6 bases and J 3 bases, with 6 bases left between them. The CDR3 DNA is TGTGCCAGCAGGGACCGCTACAATGAGCAGTTCTTC. Its translation is CASRDRYNEQFF.

This chain joins TRBV5-4 and TRBJ1-2; D gene uncertain. V was clipped by 0 bases and J by 4 bases, with 16 bases between them. CDR3 size: 16 residues. CDR1 is SGHNT and CDR2 is YYREEE in the germline V gene (reference sequence). Here the CDR3 reads CASSLGSDPRGYGYTF. The CDR3 nucleotides read TGTGCCAGCAGCTTGGGGTCCGACCCACGAGGCTATGGCTACACCTTC. Drawing the rest from reference TRBV5-4 and TRBJ1-2, the complete variable domain is ETGVTQSPTHLIKTRGQQVTLRCSSQSGHNTVSWYQQALGQGPQFIFQYYREEENGRGNFPPRFSGLQFPNYSSELNVNALELDDSALYLCASSLGSDPRGYGYTFGSGTRLTVV.

This clone has only a few counts. This sample includes further DNA sequences coding for the same CDR3. The chain joins TRBV2 to TRBJ2-5; D call uncertain. V was cut by 5 bases and J by 1 base, with 2 bases left in between. CDR3 length: 11 amino acids. Germline lookup yields CDR1 SNHLY and CDR2 FYNNEI. In nucleotides, the CDR3 is TGTGCCAGCAGTCCCCAAGAGACCCAGTACTTC. As protein: CASSPQETQYF. Together with reference TRBV2 and TRBJ2-5, the CDR3 gives the full variable domain: EPEVTQTPSHQVTQMGQEVILRCVPISNHLYFYWYRQILGQKVEFLVSFYNNEISEKSEIFDDQFSVERPDGSNFTLKIRSTKLEDSAMYFCASSPQETQYFGPGTRLLVL.

The J gene is TRBJ2-5, the V gene TRBV18, with 9 bases that match TRBD1. J lost 4 bases, V lost 2 bases, and 5 bases had no gene match. Germline V gene sequence: CDR1 KGHSH, CDR2 LQKENI. The CDR3 totals 15 residues. DNA of the CDR3: TGTGCCAGCTCACCAAACAGGGGGCCGAGAGAGACCCAGTACTTC. It encodes CASSPNRGPRETQYF.

This clone was recorded many times. The genes are TRBV6-7 and TRBJ1-4; no definite D call. TRBV6-7 is an open reading frame, and its role is uncertain. This CDR3 spans 19 amino acids. V lost 2 bases, J lost 5 bases, and 24 bases lay in between. CDR3 protein: CASSYDKGLQPLRNEKLFF. In DNA form, the CDR3 reads TGTGCCAGCAGTTACGACAAAGGGTTGCAACCCCTGCGGAATGAAAAACTGTTTTTT.

This clone is a singleton in its sample. This same CDR3 is encoded by further DNA sequences in the sample. The chain employs TRBV5-1 and TRBJ2-1, with TRBD1 matching over 9 bases. Trimming took 0 bases from V and 6 from J; bases not matched to a gene: 4. The CDR3 sequence is 15 residues long. CDR1 and CDR2 from the germline V gene are SGHRS and YFSETQ. CDR3 loop: CASSLGDRDLNEQFF. CDR3 nucleotide sequence: TGCGCCAGCAGCTTGGGGGACAGGGACCTCAATGAGCAGTTCTTC.

The chain uses TRBV6-5 and TRBJ1-1; TRBD1 might be the D (5 bases). The length of the CDR3 is 16 residues. V lost 0 bases, J lost 4 bases, and 15 bases lay in between. The germline gives CDR1 MNHEY, CDR2 SVGAGI. This CDR3 is CASSYSPPGQVTEAFF. CDR3 sequence (DNA): TGTGCCAGCAGTTACTCCCCCCCAGGGCAGGTCACTGAAGCTTTCTTT.

V usage is TRBV10-3 and J usage is TRBJ2-3, with TRBD1 as a possible D gene (7 bases). The CDR3 sequence is 13 residues long. V lost 11 bases and J lost 5, with 17 bases in between. The germline gives CDR1 ENHRY, CDR2 SYGVKD. The CDR3 is CASAGGPVDTQYF. CDR3 sequence (DNA): TGTGCCTCCGCAGGGGGGCCAGTAGATACGCAGTATTTT.

This chain connects TRBV5-1 to TRBJ2-3; perhaps TRBD2 as D (6 bases). CDR1 SGHRS and CDR2 YFSETQ come from the germline V gene. The V gene lost 5 bases and the J gene lost 2 bases, with 12 bases spanning the gap. The CDR3 totals 14 residues. CDR3 sequence (DNA): TGCGCCAGCAGATGGGGGGAGCTCACAGATACGCAGTATTTT. Its protein product is CASRWGELTDTQYF.

This clone appeared once. CDR3 loop: CASRPRDRAGEQYF. CDR3 nucleotides: TGTGCCAGCAGACCCCGGGACAGGGCCGGGGAGCAGTACTTC. This chain connects TRBV2 to TRBJ2-7, with 9 bases that match TRBD1. Germline V CDR1 and CDR2: SNHLY, FYNNEI. CDR3 size: 14 residues. Trimming took 6 bases from V and 7 from J; bases not matched to a gene: 10. The entire variable domain, with the rest obtained from reference TRBV2 and TRBJ2-7, is as follows: EPEVTQTPSHQVTQMGQEVILRCVPISNHLYFYWYRQILGQKVEFLVSFYNNEISEKSEIFDDQFSVERPDGSNFTLKIRSTKLEDSAMYFCASRPRDRAGEQYFGPGTRLTVT.

The V and J genes are TRBV28 and TRBJ2-6; 9 positions agree with TRBD2. The CDR3 loop spans 17 amino acids. Germline CDR1 reads MDHEN; CDR2 reads SYDVKM. J was trimmed by 0 bases and V by 6 bases; bases with no gene match: 6. CDR3 region: CASSPTSGRSGANVLTF. The CDR3 DNA reads as TGTGCCAGCAGCCCGACTAGCGGCCGCTCTGGGGCCAACGTCCTGACTTTC.

The chain recombines TRBV2 with TRBJ2-1; maybe TRBD1 (6 bases). Trimming took 7 bases from V and 6 from J, leaving 16 bases between them. The CDR3 length is 14 residues. The V gene's germline CDR1 is SNHLY and CDR2 FYNNEI. The CDR3 reads CASTKGVFVNEQFF. CDR3 DNA: TGTGCCAGCACCAAGGGGGTTTTTGTCAATGAGCAGTTCTTC.

This clone was recorded only once. The V call is TRBV28, the J call TRBJ1-5, with D uncertain. The CDR3 length is 16 residues. In germline, CDR1 is MDHEN, CDR2 SYDVKM. Trimming took off 5 bases at V and 1 base at J, with 15 bases between the two ends. The CDR3 bases are TGTGCCAGCAGTCCCCCGCGGGTGAGCAGCAATCAGCCCCAGCATTTT. Its translation: CASSPPRVSSNQPQHF.

The V and J genes are TRBV19 and TRBJ1-1; D gene unclear. CDR1 and CDR2 from the germline V gene are LNHDA and SQIVND (reference sequence). The CDR3 runs to 14 residues. Trimming took 2 bases from V and 4 from J, leaving 11 bases between them. The CDR3 spells CASSILEGSTEAFF. The CDR3, as DNA: TGTGCCAGTAGTATACTGGAAGGGAGCACTGAAGCTTTCTTT. The complete variable domain, with remaining parts taken from reference TRBV19 and TRBJ1-1, reads DGGITQSPKYLFRKEGQNVTLSCEQNLNHDAMYWYRQDPGQGLRLIYYSQIVNDFQKGDIAEGYSVSREKKESFPLTVTSAQKNPTAFYLCASSILEGSTEAFFGQGTRLTVV.